The 17 T cell receptor beta chains below come from one sample, sequenced in a study of blood T cell repertoires in COVID-19. The protocol was immunoSEQ multiplex PCR, while the TCRdb copy is restricted to in-frame clones and leaves out a portion. The table includes about 130,000 clones, approximately 90% detected once. Sequencing input: PBMCs or T cells enriched from blood (not recorded which). These receptors all come from a man between 45 and 60 years old who had recovered from COVID-19.

This clone was detected only a few times. V and J are TRBV9 and TRBJ2-2; 7 bases are shared with TRBD1. The CDR3 sequence is 15 residues long. V lost 3 bases and J lost 8; bases outside the gene matches: 10. The germline V gene encodes CDR1 SGDLS and CDR2 YYNGEE. The CDR3 loop is CASSGDRAVGGELFF. The CDR3 coding sequence is TGTGCCAGCAGCGGCGACAGGGCGGTAGGTGGGGAGCTGTTTTTT. The full variable domain, in which reference TRBV9 and TRBJ2-2 provide the parts outside the CDR3, is DSGVTQTPKHLITATGQRVTLRCSPRSGDLSVYWYQQSLDQGLQFLIQYYNGEERAKGNILERFSAQQFPDLHSELNLSSLELGDSALYFCASSGDRAVGGELFFGEGSRLTVL.

This sequence joins TRBV18 and TRBJ2-7, with a tentative D call TRBD2 (5 bases). The CDR3 spans 15 residues. Trimming took 1 base from V and 3 from J, leaving 13 bases between them. Germline-derived CDR1 and CDR2 are KGHSH and LQKENI. The CDR3 coding sequence is TGTGCCAGCTCACCACGTCAGGCGAGCGGCTACGAGCAGTACTTC. Its protein is CASSPRQASGYEQYF.

The gene calls are TRBV7-8 and TRBJ2-3; 7 nucleotides match TRBD2. The germline V gene has CDR1 SGHVS and CDR2 FQNEAQ. Trimming took 5 bases from V and 5 from J; bases not matched to a gene: 7. This CDR3 contains 14 residues. CDR3 DNA sequence: TGTGCCAGCAGCGTACTAGCGAGAGGAGATACGCAGTATTTT. This codes for CASSVLARGDTQYF.

This chain joins TRBV6-2 or TRBV6-3 and TRBJ2-7, with 7 bases identical to TRBD1. Germline CDR1 is MNHEY and CDR2 is SVGEGT. V was pared by 4 bases and J by 1 base, with 7 bases of the junction left unmatched. The CDR3 runs to 15 residues. The CDR3 spells CASSFKGQPSYEQYV. CDR3 DNA sequence: TGTGCCAGCAGTTTTAAGGGACAGCCTTCCTACGAGCAGTACGTC.

The chain has TRBV12-3 or TRBV12-4 and TRBJ1-4, with no clear D. The CDR3 has 13 residues. V was trimmed by 4 bases and J by 1 base, leaving 4 bases between them. The CDR3 nucleotides read TGTGCCAGCAGTTCCGTAACTAATGAAAAACTGTTTTTT. Encoded protein: CASSSVTNEKLFF.

The chain uses TRBV5-5 and TRBJ1-6; D remains ambiguous. The V and J ends lost 2 bases and 0 bases respectively, with 6 bases between them. The CDR3 sequence is 15 residues long. Looked up from germline, CDR1 is SGHKS and CDR2 is YYEKEE (reference sequence). The CDR3 DNA sequence: TGTGCCAGCAGCTTCCCGAGCTCCTATAATTCACCCCTCCACTTT. This codes for CASSFPSSYNSPLHF.

The chain carries TRBV5-1 and TRBJ2-2; D remains ambiguous. The CDR3 is 15 residues long. Germline values: CDR1 SGHRS, CDR2 YFSETQ. V gave up 3 bases and J gave up 1 base, with 10 bases separating them. In nucleotides, the CDR3 is TGCGCCAGCAGCTCCTCTAGTGAGAACACCGGGGAGCTGTTTTTT. It translates to CASSSSSENTGELFF. The full variable domain, rest sourced from reference TRBV5-1 and TRBJ2-2, is KAGVTQTPRYLIKTRGQQVTLSCSPISGHRSVSWYQQTPGQGLQFLFEYFSETQRNKGNFPGRFSGRQFSNSRSEMNVSTLELGDSALYLCASSSSSENTGELFFGEGSRLTVL.

The chain has TRBV19 and TRBJ2-2; maybe TRBD1 (6 bases). This CDR3 has 15 amino acids. V lost 7 bases to trimming and J lost 7 bases, with 19 bases between them. Germline V CDR1 and CDR2: LNHDA, SQIVND (reference sequence). The CDR3, as DNA: TGTGCCAGTACCAAAAATACAGGGTTCAGCGGGGAGCTGTTTTTT. Translated, it gives CASTKNTGFSGELFF.

The J gene is TRBJ1-1, the V gene TRBV4-1; TRBD1 matches at 7 bases. The germline V gene has CDR1 MGHRA and CDR2 YSYEKL. The V segment lost 3 bases and the J segment 3 bases; nucleotides outside the gene matches: 10. This CDR3 spans 16 amino acids. CDR3 loop: CASSHPQTGLDTEAFF. The CDR3 DNA reads as TGCGCCAGCAGCCACCCGCAGACAGGGTTGGACACTGAAGCTTTCTTT.

V gene TRBV28 combines with J gene TRBJ2-4; a weak D match, TRBD1 (5 bases). The CDR3 is made up of 13 amino acids. Germline CDR1 is MDHEN and CDR2 is SYDVKM. V lost 7 bases and J lost 1, with 8 bases in between. DNA of the CDR3: TGTGCCAGCACAGGGTTTGCCAAAAACATTCAGTACTTC. It yields the protein CASTGFAKNIQYF. Filled out from reference TRBV28 and TRBJ2-4, the complete variable domain reads DVKVTQSSRYLVKRTGEKVFLECVQDMDHENMFWYRQDPGLGLRLIYFSYDVKMKEKGDIPEGYSVSREKKERFSLILESASTNQTSMYLCASTGFAKNIQYFGAGTRLSVL.

The chain carries TRBV15 and TRBJ2-7; TRBD1 agrees at 7 bases. Germline CDR1 and CDR2: LNHNV and YYDKDF (reference sequence). This CDR3 is 14 amino acids long. With 1 base clipped from V and 1 base from J, the junction kept 1 base outside the gene matches. The CDR3 sequence is CATSRGDSSYEQYV. CDR3 nucleotide sequence: TGTGCCACCAGCAGAGGGGACAGTTCCTACGAGCAGTACGTC.

This rearrangement joins TRBV30 to TRBJ2-3; 10 bases align to TRBD2. Per the germline V gene, CDR1 is GTSNPN and CDR2 is SVGIG (reference sequence). The CDR3 totals 19 residues. Germline trimming cut 4 bases from V and 1 base from J; bases unmatched to any gene: 17. The CDR3 protein is CAWNPGRTSGRGGTDTQYF. DNA of the CDR3: TGTGCCTGGAATCCAGGGAGGACTAGCGGTCGTGGAGGCACAGATACGCAGTATTTT.

The chain is built from TRBV25-1 and TRBJ1-1; TRBD1 might be the D (5 bases). The CDR3 is made up of 15 amino acids. Germline CDR1 reads MGHDK; CDR2 reads SYGVNS. V lost 6 bases to trimming and J lost 0 bases, with 14 bases between them. The CDR3 DNA reads as TGTGCCAGCAGCGACATTGGGGGGGTGAACACTGAAGCTTTCTTT. It yields the protein CASSDIGGVNTEAFF. Filled out from reference TRBV25-1 and TRBJ1-1, the complete variable domain reads EADIYQTPRYLVIGTGKKITLECSQTMGHDKMYWYQQDPGMELHLIHYSYGVNSTEKGDLSSESTVSRIRTEHFPLTLESARPSHTSQYLCASSDIGGVNTEAFFGQGTRLTVV.

This rearrangement joins TRBV11-2 to TRBJ2-5; 7 nucleotides match TRBD2. The V gene's germline CDR1 is SGHAT and CDR2 FQNNGV. The CDR3 spans 15 residues. Trimming cost V 4 bases and J 5 bases; bases outside gene matches: 10. The CDR3 sequence is CASSSTLGGMETQYF. In DNA, the CDR3 is TGTGCCAGCAGCTCCACATTGGGGGGGATGGAGACCCAGTACTTC.

The genes are TRBV30 and TRBJ1-2; 7 bases are a match to TRBD1. V lost 3 bases and J lost 1; bases outside the gene matches: 5. Germline CDR1 GTSNPN, CDR2 SVGIG (reference sequence). The CDR3 length is 14 residues. CDR3 sequence reads: CAWRETGRNYGYTF. The CDR3 DNA sequence: TGTGCCTGGAGGGAGACAGGGCGTAACTATGGCTACACCTTC.

This clone was counted between two and nine times. The rearrangement uses TRBV15 and TRBJ1-5; 12 bases map to TRBD1. This CDR3 is 14 amino acids long. The germline V gene has CDR1 LNHNV and CDR2 YYDKDF (reference sequence). Trimming cost V 7 bases and J 3 bases; bases outside gene matches: 1. The CDR3, as DNA: TGTGCCACCAAGGGACAGGGGGCCAATCAGCCCCAGCATTTT. Translated: CATKGQGANQPQHF.

This chain joins TRBV12-3 or TRBV12-4 and TRBJ1-1, with D tentatively TRBD1 (6 bases). This CDR3 comprises 13 residues. V dropped 5 bases and J dropped 5 bases, with 12 bases sitting between them. The CDR3 coding sequence is TGTGCCAGCAGTCAACTAGACAGGACTGAAGCTTTCTTT. Protein: CASSQLDRTEAFF.